This T cell receptor beta chain was recovered during a study of cytomegalovirus exposure and HLA in healthy donors. Donors in the study were healthy people who gave bone marrow. The study, taken as a whole, reports: Donor immune exposure was known only as CMV serostatus. Per a prior analysis, the majority of TCR beta V segments were productive roughly 87% or roughly 30% of the time. Most CMV-associated TCR beta chains were later found to appear HLA-restricted.

Worth noting for this clone: What it binds is unknown.

The PCR made use of 60 Vbeta and 13 Jbeta primers. The assay was immunoSEQ multiplex PCR, and TCRdb's table has in-frame clones only and misses some. The sample has roughly 120,000 clones, 77% seen once. The ends were cut back, 0 bases at V and 4 bases at J, with 9 bases in the middle. This CDR3 is built from 14 residues. Germline V gene sequence: CDR1 ENHRY, CDR2 SYGVKD. Sequences were obtained from PBMCs. The gene calls are TRBV10-3 and TRBJ1-2; D remains ambiguous. This TCR was sampled from a human donor in good health. Here the CDR3 DNA reads TGTGCCATCAGTGAGTCCCAGGACTTCTATGGCTACACCTTC. Residues: CAISESQDFYGYTF.